This T cell receptor (beta chain) is from a study of blood T cells in healthy people across ages. General study results and limits: Higher diversity, along with more naive CD4+ cells, distinguished long-lived donors from aged donors. When one million T cells were used, diversity estimates were thought to be underestimates.

CDR3 length: 16 residues. V was shortened by 5 bases and J by 4 bases, with 19 bases between the two germline ends. Germline V lookup: CDR1 SEHNR, CDR2 FQNEAQ (reference sequence). The sample, about 9.7 milliliters of peripheral blood, was drawn from each donor. Then a second PCR, running roughly 7 to 11 cycles, was carried out with a sample-barcoded 5' primer and a J-beta primer mix. TCRdb processed the 5' RACE reads anew with MiXCR; each CDR3 protein has one entry. This sample has more than 1.4 million distinct CDR3 sequences, with roughly 40% found just once. Turning to this clonotype: Antigen: not known.

The sequencing sample was made of blood. The receptor was derived from a woman younger than 35 in good health. This chain joins TRBV7-9 and TRBJ2-3; TRBD2 might be the D (5 bases). CDR3: CASSPYREPGADTQYF. The CDR3 DNA is TGTGCCAGCAGCCCCTACCGGGAACCCGGTGCAGATACGCAGTATTTT.